In its sample, the clone carrying this TCR beta chain was seen a few times. Its specificity is unknown. The data stem from a study of cytomegalovirus exposure and HLA in healthy donors. About the research overall: Later, an analysis reported that the roughly 120 validation repertoires had used the same platform as the approximately 690 first-cohort repertoires. Study-level findings and limits: A few chains linked to CMV were shown in vitro to be specific for CMV antigens.

Method: immunoSEQ multiplex PCR; TCRdb's copy keeps in-frame clones and lacks some. The data contain more than 55,000 clones, 89% of them seen just once; the ten biggest clones take up approximately 15%. Germline V gene sequence: CDR1 MNHEY, CDR2 SVGAGI. V lost 0 bases and J lost 11; bases outside the gene matches: 4. The CDR3 is made up of 13 amino acids. The receptor was isolated from a woman between 18 and 29 years old in good health and CMV-seronegative. Source material: PBMCs. V is TRBV6-5 and J is TRBJ1-1; 9 nucleotides match TRBD1. For the CDR3, the DNA is TGTGCCAGCAGTTACTCGAGTGGACAGGGGGCTTTCTTT. Translation gives CASSYSSGQGAFF.